The next 5 T cell receptor beta chains were all read from a single sample in a study of T cells in Graves' hyperthyroidism and ophthalmopathy. RNA transcripts were the template for amplifying TCR beta CDR3 regions. Primed by the HTBI set, a first-round RT-PCR was run on the TCR CDR3. TCRdb fed the multiplex PCR reads into MiXCR, producing one record per CDR3 protein. Of fewer than 750,000 distinct CDR3 sequences in the sample, approximately 14% were seen once. The sample consisted of blood. The receptors stem from a woman between 50 and 59 years old with Graves' ophthalmopathy.

Details on this clonotype: Possible read error: a much larger clone is one base away. The rearrangement uses TRBV18 and TRBJ2-1; TRBD2 matches at 9 bases. CDR1 and CDR2 from the germline V gene are KGHSH and LQKENI. The CDR3 runs to 18 residues. V shed 2 bases and J 7 bases; nucleotides not matched to a gene: 15. CDR3 protein: CASSPTPRTSESGNEQFF. CDR3 nucleotides: TGTGCCAGCTCACCAACACCGAGGACTAGCGAGAGCGGGAATGAGCAGTTCTTC.

In this sample, this clonotype turned up many times. The V gene is TRBV5-1, the J gene TRBJ1-1, with a tentative D call TRBD1 (5 bases). There are 14 residues in the CDR3. CDR1 and CDR2 from the germline V gene are SGHRS and YFSETQ. V lost 2 bases and J 2 bases, leaving 10 bases between the germline ends. The CDR3 nucleotides are TGCGCCAGCAGCTTACCGACAGTAAACACTGAAGCTTTCTTT. As protein: CASSLPTVNTEAFF.

The chain employs TRBV14 and TRBJ2-2; 9 positions match TRBD2. The CDR3 consists of 18 residues. Germline V gene sequence: CDR1 SGHDN, CDR2 FVKESK. The V gene end was trimmed by 1 base and the J gene end by 0 bases; junction bases not matched to a gene: 6. CDR3 sequence (DNA): TGTGCCAGCAGCCAAGTCTCTAGCGGGATGTCGAACACCGGGGAGCTGTTTTTT. Translated: CASSQVSSGMSNTGELFF.

CDR3 sequence reads: CATNRIKQAHEQYF. The CDR3 DNA follows: TGTGCCACCAACAGGATTAAACAGGCCCACGAGCAGTACTTC. The chain joins TRBV15 to TRBJ2-7; tentatively, D is TRBD1 (5 bases). CDR3 length equals 14 residues. Germline CDR1 and CDR2: LNHNV and YYDKDF (reference sequence). Trimming took off 7 bases at V and 5 bases at J, with 18 bases between the two ends.

The V gene is TRBV30, the J gene TRBJ1-3; D not resolved. CDR1 and CDR2 from the germline V gene are GTSNPN and SVGIG (reference sequence). This CDR3 region has 13 residues. V was shortened by 5 bases and J by 0 bases, with 8 bases between the two germline ends. Here the CDR3 reads CAWDTFSGNTIYF. Here the CDR3 DNA reads TGTGCCTGGGACACCTTCTCTGGAAACACCATATATTTT.